These 29 T cell receptor beta chains were sequenced from one sample in a study of blood T cell repertoires in COVID-19. Only in-frame clones appear in the TCRdb table, and some are missing; sequencing was by immunoSEQ multiplex PCR. The data contain around 74,000 clones, roughly 87% of them singletons. Material: peripheral blood. The receptors were sampled from a man aged 30 to 45 with acute or convalescent COVID-19.

The gene calls are TRBV6-5 and TRBJ1-5; maybe TRBD1 (6 bases). This CDR3 is built from 11 residues. V lost 8 bases to trimming and J lost 6 bases, with 8 bases between them. Germline CDR1 reads MNHEY; CDR2 reads SVGAGI. The CDR3 here is CASARGQPQHF. CDR3 coding DNA: TGTGCCAGCGCCAGGGGTCAGCCCCAGCATTTT.

The CDR3 bases are TGTGCCAGCAGTTCCAGACATAGCAATCAGCCCCAGCATTTT. This sequence encodes CASSSRHSNQPQHF. The chain combines TRBV2 with TRBJ1-5, with unresolved D. In germline, CDR1 is SNHLY, CDR2 FYNNEI. V lost 5 bases, J lost 0 bases, and 8 bases lay in between. The CDR3 totals 14 residues. Looking up the rest from reference TRBV2 and TRBJ1-5 gives the full variable domain: EPEVTQTPSHQVTQMGQEVILRCVPISNHLYFYWYRQILGQKVEFLVSFYNNEISEKSEIFDDQFSVERPDGSNFTLKIRSTKLEDSAMYFCASSSRHSNQPQHFGDGTRLSIL.

V and J are TRBV19 and TRBJ1-4; a possible D gene is TRBD1 (6 bases). This CDR3 spans 15 amino acids. CDR1 is LNHDA, CDR2 SQIVND, per germline (reference sequence). Between the trimmed V and J ends, which lost 5 bases and 5 bases, there was a span of 15 bases. This CDR3 is CASSPPTGGNEKLFF. CDR3 in DNA: TGTGCCAGTAGTCCCCCGACAGGAGGAAATGAAAAACTGTTTTTT.

The CDR3 sequence: CAISDQGLAKSGELFF. The DNA of the CDR3 is TGTGCCATCAGTGACCAGGGACTAGCGAAGAGCGGGGAGCTGTTTTTT. The genes are TRBV10-3 and TRBJ2-2, with 10 bases fitting TRBD2. This CDR3 is 16 amino acids long. The V segment lost 3 bases and the J segment 7 bases; nucleotides outside the gene matches: 8. Germline CDR1 and CDR2: ENHRY and SYGVKD.

The chain joins TRBV7-3 to TRBJ2-5; D gene unclear. Trimming took 8 bases from V and 4 from J, leaving 14 bases between them. This CDR3 has 13 residues. Germline V gene data show CDR1 as SGHTA and CDR2 as FQGTGA. CDR3 in amino acids: CASVRVRGETQYF. The CDR3 DNA sequence: TGTGCCAGCGTGAGAGTTAGAGGAGAGACCCAGTACTTC.

This clone was seen just once. The chain employs TRBV29-1 and TRBJ2-3, with D perhaps matching TRBD1 (5 bases). Trimming stripped 4 bases from V and 3 bases from J, with 11 bases between. Germline V lookup: CDR1 SQVTM, CDR2 ANQGSEA. This CDR3 has 13 amino acids. CDR3 sequence (DNA): TGCAGCGTTGGTGTCAGGGTAACAGATACGCAGTATTTT. Residues: CSVGVRVTDTQYF.

V is TRBV6-5 and J is TRBJ2-7, with 7 bases matching TRBD1. This CDR3 is built from 14 residues. V shed 6 bases, J shed 4 bases, and the junction held 9 bases outside the gene matches. Germline CDR1 reads MNHEY; CDR2 reads SVGAGI. In nucleotides, the CDR3 is TGTGCCAGCAGCCGGGAAGGGGGCAGTTACGAGCAGTACTTC. Encoded protein: CASSREGGSYEQYF.

The chain recombines TRBV7-2 with TRBJ2-7, with 7 bases that match TRBD1. Germline CDR1 SGHTA, CDR2 FQGNSA. The CDR3 is 16 residues long. J gave up 6 bases and V 0 bases, and 11 bases lay outside the gene matches. The CDR3 sequence is CASSLAWTGALTEQYF. CDR3 coding DNA: TGTGCCAGCAGCTTAGCGTGGACAGGAGCGCTGACCGAGCAGTACTTC.

The rearrangement links TRBV28 to TRBJ1-6, with D maybe TRBD1 (5 bases). The CDR3 runs 12 residues. V was pared by 2 bases and J by 12 bases, with 8 bases between. Per germline, CDR1 MDHEN and CDR2 SYDVKM. The CDR3: CASSLPRGPLHF. The CDR3 DNA reads TGTGCCAGCAGTTTACCTAGGGGACCCCTCCACTTT.

V and J are TRBV6-2 or TRBV6-3 and TRBJ1-5; 12 bases are a match to TRBD1. CDR1 is MNHEY and CDR2 is SVGEGT in the germline V gene. With V trimmed by 6 bases and J by 3 bases, 6 bases remained unmatched. This CDR3 comprises 16 residues. CDR3 DNA: TGTGCCAGCAGCTCTCCGGGACAGGGGGCCAATCAGCCCCAGCATTTT. Its protein is CASSSPGQGANQPQHF.

This clone was recorded once. V gene TRBV6-1 combines with J gene TRBJ2-1, with a tentative D call TRBD1 (6 bases). V gave up 3 bases and J gave up 2 bases, with 14 bases separating them. Per the germline V gene, CDR1 is MNHNS and CDR2 is SASEGT. The CDR3 has 16 amino acids. CDR3 protein: CASSDRTAFPYNEQFF. CDR3 nucleotide sequence: TGTGCCAGCAGTGATCGGACAGCTTTCCCCTACAATGAGCAGTTCTTC.

V and J are TRBV12-5 and TRBJ2-1; 9 bases line up with TRBD2. The V and J ends lost 2 bases and 0 bases, in that order; junction bases with no gene match: 2. The CDR3 runs to 16 residues. Per germline, CDR1 LGHNT and CDR2 FRNRAP. As DNA, the CDR3 is TGTGCTAGTGGTTTGAGTAGCGGGAGCTCCTACAATGAGCAGTTCTTC. This encodes CASGLSSGSSYNEQFF.

This rearrangement joins TRBV27 to TRBJ2-2; 9 positions agree with TRBD1. CDR3 length equals 15 residues. Per germline, CDR1 MNHEY and CDR2 SMNVEV (reference sequence). V trimming: 5 bases; J trimming: 5 bases; junction bases outside the gene matches: 6. DNA for the CDR3: TGTGCCAGCAGTAGAGGGACAGGGAAAACCGGGGAGCTGTTTTTT. Amino acids: CASSRGTGKTGELFF.

The chain recombines TRBV5-6 with TRBJ2-1, with D perhaps matching TRBD1 (5 bases). CDR3 size: 15 residues. Germline CDR1 is SGHDT and CDR2 is YYEEEE. Trimming cost V 0 bases and J 6 bases, with 13 bases left between them. The CDR3 spells CASSLGRVPFNEQFF. The CDR3 DNA sequence: TGTGCCAGCAGCTTGGGCAGGGTCCCCTTCAATGAGCAGTTCTTC.

The chain links TRBV28 to TRBJ1-1; D is perhaps TRBD1 (6 bases). Germline CDR1 MDHEN, CDR2 SYDVKM. This CDR3 region has 14 residues. V was pared by 8 bases and J by 3 bases, with 16 bases between. CDR3 sequence (DNA): TGTGCCAGCTTCCCTTTGGGGGCGGACACTGAAGCTTTCTTT. Its protein is CASFPLGADTEAFF.

This sequence joins TRBV4-3 and TRBJ2-3, with 10 bases fitting TRBD2. The CDR3 has 14 residues. Germline CDR1 is LGHNA and CDR2 is YSLEER. J gave up 5 bases and V 1 base, and 0 bases lay outside the gene matches. The CDR3 region is CASSQGLAGDTQYF. CDR3 bases: TGCGCCAGCAGCCAAGGACTAGCGGGAGATACGCAGTATTTT.

This clone has only a few counts. This chain connects TRBV2 to TRBJ2-7, with D perhaps TRBD2 (6 bases). Germline-derived CDR1 and CDR2 are SNHLY and FYNNEI. There are 15 residues in the CDR3. Trimming took 4 bases from V and 3 from J, leaving 16 bases between them. The CDR3 DNA reads TGTGCCAGCAGTGGAGGGACTGTCCTAGGCTACGAGCAGTACTTC. This translates into CASSGGTVLGYEQYF.

This clone was counted once. The CDR3, as DNA: TGTGCCAGCAGTTCGGGACTAGAGTACAATGAGCAGTTCTTC. Its protein product is CASSSGLEYNEQFF. The chain links TRBV6-2 or TRBV6-3 to TRBJ2-1; the match to TRBD2 covers 8 bases. From germline, CDR1 is MNHEY and CDR2 SVGEGT. With V trimmed by 4 bases and J by 4 bases, 3 bases remained unmatched. The CDR3 has 14 amino acids.

The rearrangement links TRBV6-5 to TRBJ1-1; D remains ambiguous. V dropped 4 bases and J dropped 2 bases, with 11 bases sitting between them. The CDR3 runs to 14 residues. The germline CDR1 and CDR2 sequences are MNHEY and SVGAGI. The CDR3 DNA is TGTGCCAGCAGTTCGGCAGGTCTAAACACTGAAGCTTTCTTT. Its translation is CASSSAGLNTEAFF.

The chain joins TRBV1 to TRBJ2-3; whether TRBD1, the table's D call, matches the DNA was not checked. TRBV1 is a listed pseudogene. This CDR3 spans 15 amino acids. The CDR3 region has the DNA TGCACCAGCAGCCAAAGGACAAGTTCGCCAGATACGCAGTATTTT. Protein product: CTSSQRTSSPDTQYF.

The genes are TRBV7-9 and TRBJ1-2; 9 bases are a match to TRBD1. The ends lost 4 bases at V and 4 bases at J; junction bases unmatched: 4. The CDR3 sequence is 14 residues long. Germline assignment: CDR1 SEHNR and CDR2 FQNEAQ (reference sequence). CDR3 DNA sequence: TGTGCCAGCAGCTCGGGACAGGGCTTCTATGGCTACACCTTC. Translation gives CASSSGQGFYGYTF.

The chain uses TRBV5-6 and TRBJ2-3, with 13 bases aligning to TRBD2. Trimming removed 0 bases from V and 1 base from J; junction bases left unmatched: 2. Germline V gene lookup returns CDR1 SGHDT and CDR2 YYEEEE. This CDR3 has 17 residues. In DNA, the CDR3 is TGTGCCAGCAGCTTGGAGGGACTAGCGGGACGCACAGATACGCAGTATTTT. Its translation is CASSLEGLAGRTDTQYF.

The V call is TRBV19, the J call TRBJ1-6; 8 nucleotides align to TRBD1. Germline V gives CDR1 LNHDA, CDR2 SQIVND (reference sequence). With V trimmed by 6 bases and J by 9 bases, 4 bases remained unmatched. This CDR3 has 13 amino acids. CDR3 coding DNA: TGTGCCAGTAGGGGGACAGGAGGTTCACCCCTCCACTTT. It translates to CASRGTGGSPLHF. Together with reference TRBV19 and TRBJ1-6, the CDR3 gives the full variable domain: DGGITQSPKYLFRKEGQNVTLSCEQNLNHDAMYWYRQDPGQGLRLIYYSQIVNDFQKGDIAEGYSVSREKKESFPLTVTSAQKNPTAFYLCASRGTGGSPLHFGNGTRLTVT.

V gene TRBV24-1 combines with J gene TRBJ1-2, with 8 bases fitting TRBD1. The CDR3 is made up of 16 amino acids. Germline V gene lookup returns CDR1 KGHDR and CDR2 SFDVKD. V shed 4 bases and J 7 bases; nucleotides not matched to a gene: 13. For the CDR3, the DNA is TGTGCCACCAGTGACCCTGGGGGCAGGGGGCGCGGTGGCTACACCTTC. Its translation is CATSDPGGRGRGGYTF.

V gene TRBV10-3 combines with J gene TRBJ2-3; 7 nucleotides match TRBD2. The CDR3 sequence is 13 residues long. The germline CDR1 and CDR2 sequences are ENHRY and SYGVKD. The junction had 4 bases not matched to a gene; V was cut back by 6 bases and J by 4 bases. The CDR3 coding sequence is TGTGCCATCAGGGGCGGGAGCTCAGATACGCAGTATTTT. Translating gives CAIRGGSSDTQYF.

The V call is TRBV10-2, the J call TRBJ2-1, with TRBD2 matching 10 bases. Losses at the gene ends were 4 bases for V and 9 bases for J; bases not matched to a gene: 6. This CDR3 region has 14 residues. CDR1 is WSHSY and CDR2 is SAAADI in the germline V gene. This chain's CDR3 is CASSVPGTSVEQFF. CDR3 coding DNA: TGCGCCAGCAGTGTCCCCGGGACTAGCGTTGAGCAGTTCTTC.

The genes are TRBV15 and TRBJ2-2, with D possibly TRBD2 on 6 matching bases. This CDR3 is 15 amino acids long. The V end lost 3 bases, the J end lost 5 bases, and 13 bases lay between the germline ends. The germline gives CDR1 LNHNV, CDR2 YYDKDF (reference sequence). For the CDR3, the DNA is TGTGCCACCAGCAGTTACCGGGGGAAAACCGGGGAGCTGTTTTTT. This sequence encodes CATSSYRGKTGELFF.

This chain uses TRBV2 with TRBJ2-3, with 8 bases lining up with TRBD2. V was pared by 7 bases and J by 3 bases, with 3 bases of the junction left unmatched. Germline loops: CDR1 SNHLY, CDR2 FYNNEI. This CDR3 contains 13 residues. For the CDR3, the DNA is TGTGCCAGCAACAGCGGGAGAACAGATACGCAGTATTTT. Its translation: CASNSGRTDTQYF.

This chain connects TRBV4-1 to TRBJ2-3; 12 bases map to TRBD1. This CDR3 region has 18 residues. V was clipped by 1 base and J by 4 bases; unmatched bases: 9. Germline V gene data show CDR1 as MGHRA and CDR2 as YSYEKL. CDR3 sequence reads: CASSQVTRGTGGADTQYF. The DNA for the CDR3 is TGCGCCAGCAGCCAAGTTACTCGGGGGACAGGGGGCGCAGATACGCAGTATTTT.